The source of this T cell receptor (beta chain) is a study of OX40 agonist ivuxolimab in advanced cancers. The assay was immunoSEQ multiplex PCR, and TCRdb's table has in-frame clones only and misses some. The repertoire holds 75,000 to 95,000 clones, less than 90% seen once, with under 3.5% in the top ten. V was trimmed by 2 bases and J by 5 bases, leaving 11 bases between them. CDR3 length equals 14 residues. Per the germline V gene, CDR1 is SGDLS and CDR2 is YYNGEE. The chain is built from TRBV9 and TRBJ2-1, with D possibly TRBD1 on 5 matching bases. This TCR was recovered from an adult with an advanced solid tumor such as melanoma, head and neck, liver or kidney cancer. The sample was CD4+ or CD8+ T cells sorted from blood, taken in a trial of the OX40 agonist ivuxolimab. CDR3 loop: CASSVDQGNNEQFF. Written as DNA, the CDR3 is TGTGCCAGCAGCGTCGATCAGGGCAACAATGAGCAGTTCTTC.